This T cell receptor (beta chain) was identified during a study of OX40 agonist ivuxolimab in advanced cancers. Turning to the study itself: Patients in dose escalation had liver, melanoma, kidney or head and neck cancers. Past anti-PD-1, anti-PD-L1 or anti-CTLA-4 therapy was accepted, and 30% to 50% had received some. Study-level results: Clonal expansion was seen in CD4+ and CD8+ blood T cells by week 6 at 0.1 to 3.0 mg/kg.

Sequencing used immunoSEQ multiplex PCR; TCRdb keeps in-frame clones, though not all of them. This table has tens of thousands of clones, about 87% appearing once. Concerning this clone itself: Antigen: not known.

In germline, CDR1 is SEHNR, CDR2 FQNEAQ (reference sequence). The V gene end was trimmed by 1 base and the J gene end by 2 bases; junction bases not matched to a gene: 6. This CDR3 has 17 residues. Collection of blood occurred at baseline, at cycle 4 day 1, and at cycle 7 day 1. This rearrangement joins TRBV7-9 to TRBJ2-5; 11 bases align to TRBD1. The TCR originated in an adult with an advanced solid tumor such as melanoma, head and neck, liver or kidney cancer. The source was CD4+ or CD8+ T cells sorted from blood, collected in a trial of the OX40 agonist ivuxolimab. The CDR3 loop is CASSLGTGGVTQETQYF. The DNA of the CDR3 is TGTGCCAGCAGCTTAGGGACAGGGGGCGTCACGCAAGAGACCCAGTACTTC. The full variable domain, its missing parts supplied by reference TRBV7-9 and TRBJ2-5, is DTGVSQNPRHKITKRGQNVTFRCDPISEHNRLYWYRQTLGQGPEFLTYFQNEAQLEKSRLLSDRFSAERPKGSFSTLEIQRTEQGDSAMYLCASSLGTGGVTQETQYFGPGTRLLVL.